This T cell receptor (beta chain) stems from a study of cytomegalovirus exposure and HLA in healthy donors. Amplification used 60 Vbeta primers and 13 Jbeta primers. Libraries were prepared by immunoSEQ multiplex PCR; TCRdb keeps only in-frame clonotypes and omits some of them. This table holds under 110,000 clones, 70% to 80% found once. This CDR3 spans 15 amino acids. Germline-derived CDR1 and CDR2 are SGHRS and YFSETQ. V gave up 1 base and J gave up 8 bases; unmatched junction bases: 9. Sequencing was performed on PBMCs. The sequence derives from a boy aged 5 to 17 in good health and CMV-seronegative. The rearrangement joins TRBV5-1 to TRBJ2-1; 7 bases are shared with TRBD2. CDR3 coding DNA: TGCGCCAGCAGCTTGAATCCACGGGAGGTACATGAGCAGTTCTTC. Its protein product is CASSLNPREVHEQFF.